This T cell receptor (beta chain) appears in the sequencing data of a study of regulatory T cells in long-lasting Graves disease. To make TCR beta libraries, researchers used iRepertoire HTBI primers and Arm-PCR of CDR3 regions. A single record per CDR3 protein comes from TCRdb applying MiXCR to the multiplex PCR reads. The table shows hundreds of thousands of distinct CDR3 sequences, with about 13% occurring only once. This clonotype showed up just a few times. Its antigen remains unknown. Documented time point: newly diagnosed GD, antithyroid drugs for less than 3 months. Preparation of the TCR library used RNA extracted from PBMCs. Findings and caveats of the study: It was peripheral blood alone, not thyroid tissue, that was studied.

A further study also used this sample, focusing on T cells in Graves' hyperthyroidism and ophthalmopathy. That study reports: Diagnosing involved the use of clinical symptoms, serum thyroxine and TRAb, thyroid ultrasound and orbital computed tomography.

This specimen was peripheral blood mononuclear cells (PBMCs), taken at new diagnosis, from a patient treated with antithyroid drugs. The clonotype originates from a man between 25 and 39 years old with Graves disease.

DNA of the CDR3: TGTGCCAGCAGTTTTACGGCGGGATCCTACGAGCAGTACTTC. Residues: CASSFTAGSYEQYF. The chain uses TRBV27 and TRBJ2-7; perhaps TRBD2 as D (6 bases). With 3 bases removed from V and 1 base from J, the gap between germline ends came to 10 bases. CDR1 is MNHEY and CDR2 is SMNVEV in the germline V gene (reference sequence). This CDR3 comprises 14 residues.